This T cell receptor (beta chain) was profiled in a study of T cell repertoires in cytomegalovirus infection. Study information: Public TCR beta signatures provided an indication of both CMV infection and a matching HLA type. Study-wide findings and caveats: The cumulative frequency of public TCR beta families identified carriers of CMV plus the relevant HLA. The study found HLA-C-restricted CMV-specific TCR beta clonotypes dominating the ex vivo response.

Germline assignment: CDR1 SNHLY and CDR2 FYNNEI. Trimming left V 3 bases short and J 6 bases short, with 9 bases between. CDR3 length equals 12 residues. A single record per CDR3 protein comes from TCRdb applying MiXCR to the reads. This sample carries about 190,000 distinct CDR3 sequences, approximately 30% of them seen once, and the ten largest clones take roughly 32%. This clonotype was seen a handful of times. Its target is not known. The V and J genes are TRBV2 and TRBJ2-7; unclear D gene. The specimen sequenced was PBMCs. This receptor was taken from a human donor in good health (CMV status not recorded). Some clones in this sample may be carry-over from other donors' samples. CDR3 amino acids: CASSESRREQYF. The CDR3 region has the DNA TGTGCCAGCAGTGAGTCCCGTCGCGAGCAGTACTTC.